These 30 T cell receptor beta chains were sequenced from one sample in a study of cytomegalovirus exposure and HLA in healthy donors. Researchers ran the PCR with 60 Vbeta and 13 Jbeta primers. Sequencing used immunoSEQ multiplex PCR; TCRdb keeps in-frame clones, though not all of them. The sample records approximately 140,000 clones, 70% to 80% being singletons. Sequencing was done on a sample of PBMCs. Source of these receptors: a man between 45 and 60 years old in good health and CMV-seropositive.

This chain joins TRBV6-5 and TRBJ1-1, with D perhaps matching TRBD1 (6 bases). CDR3 length: 15 amino acids. Germline loops: CDR1 MNHEY, CDR2 SVGAGI. The ends were cut back, 6 bases at V and 1 base at J, with 15 bases in the middle. The CDR3 DNA sequence: TGTGCCAGCAGGGCACAGGGCCGCGGGAACACTGAAGCTTTCTTT. Translation: CASRAQGRGNTEAFF.

Regarding this clone: Within the sample, other DNA sequences also encode this same CDR3. This rearrangement joins TRBV28 to TRBJ2-2, with 8 bases identical to TRBD2. V was pared by 4 bases and J by 4 bases, with 17 bases of the junction left unmatched. This CDR3 contains 19 residues. Germline CDR1 MDHEN, CDR2 SYDVKM. The CDR3 nucleotides read TGTGCCAGCAGTTCCAGTGCCGGACTAGCAGGAGTTAGCACCGGGGAGCTGTTTTTT. Its translation: CASSSSAGLAGVSTGELFF.

V and J are TRBV27 and TRBJ2-7; TRBD2 aligns across 8 bases. V trimming: 7 bases; J trimming: 3 bases; junction bases outside the gene matches: 8. The germline V gene encodes CDR1 MNHEY and CDR2 SMNVEV (reference sequence). This CDR3 has 14 residues. As DNA, the CDR3 is TGTGCCAGCACCCGGACGGGGGGGAGCTACGAGCAGTACTTC. Translating it yields CASTRTGGSYEQYF.

The chain has TRBV6-5 and TRBJ2-7; a possible D gene is TRBD2 (6 bases). This CDR3 has 14 residues. Germline V lookup: CDR1 MNHEY, CDR2 SVGAGI. V dropped 8 bases and J dropped 2 bases, with 16 bases sitting between them. The CDR3 nucleotides read TGTGCCAGCTCAAGGGGCGGGGACCCCTACGAGCAGTACTTC. Translation: CASSRGGDPYEQYF.

The CDR3 protein is CASSFSPGSPWNEQYF. In DNA form, the CDR3 reads TGTGCCAGCAGTTTCTCCCCTGGGAGTCCCTGGAACGAGCAGTACTTC. The rearrangement uses TRBV27 and TRBJ2-7, with D perhaps TRBD2 (5 bases). CDR1 and CDR2 (germline): MNHEY, SMNVEV (reference sequence). V lost 3 bases, J lost 5 bases, and 20 bases lay in between. The length of the CDR3 is 16 residues.

The chain combines TRBV29-1 with TRBJ2-5; TRBD1 might be the D (6 bases). The J call is uncertain, as TRBJ2-7 better fits the DNA end. The germline gives CDR1 SQVTM, CDR2 ANQGSEA. This CDR3 is built from 12 residues. This chain's CDR3 is CSVPGHSYEQYF. The CDR3 DNA is TGCAGCGTACCGGGACATAGCTACGAGCAGTACTTC.

This sequence joins TRBV15 and TRBJ1-4; D not resolved. This CDR3 has 15 residues. V was clipped by 0 bases and J by 2 bases, with 7 bases between them. Looked up from germline, CDR1 is LNHNV and CDR2 is YYDKDF (reference sequence). The CDR3 loop reads CATSRDGSTNEKLFF. The CDR3 nucleotides read TGTGCCACCAGCAGAGATGGGAGTACTAATGAAAAACTGTTTTTT.

The chain is built from TRBV7-9 and TRBJ1-6; TRBD1 matches 8 bases. The V gene's germline CDR1 is SEHNR and CDR2 FQNEAQ (reference sequence). Losses at the gene ends were 0 bases for V and 10 bases for J; bases not matched to a gene: 2. The CDR3 sequence is 14 residues long. CDR3 coding DNA: TGTGCCAGCAGCTTAGCGACAGGGGAATCACCCCTCCACTTT. Amino acid sequence: CASSLATGESPLHF.

The chain couples TRBV11-2 to TRBJ2-7, with a tentative D call TRBD1 (6 bases). Per germline, CDR1 SGHAT and CDR2 FQNNGV. V was pared by 4 bases and J by 3 bases, with 13 bases between. The CDR3 is 14 residues long. The CDR3 sequence: CASSSGTLVYEQYF. As DNA, the CDR3 is TGTGCCAGCAGCTCCGGGACACTTGTCTACGAGCAGTACTTC.

The CDR3 DNA sequence: TGTGCCAGTAGTATAACCGGACTAGTAGCCGGGGAGCTGTTTTTT. Encoded protein: CASSITGLVAGELFF. The chain couples TRBV19 to TRBJ2-2; 7 bases align to TRBD2. Trimming at V came to 2 bases and at J to 6 bases, leaving 6 bases not matched to a gene. Germline CDR1 LNHDA, CDR2 SQIVND (reference sequence). There are 15 residues in the CDR3.

In DNA form, the CDR3 reads TGTGCCAGCAGTGAAGGGCTAGCGGGAGTTGTGGAGCAGTACTTC. As protein: CASSEGLAGVVEQYF. V usage is TRBV6-1 and J usage is TRBJ2-7; 10 nucleotides align to TRBD2. CDR3 length: 15 residues. J gave up 7 bases and V 1 base, and 7 bases lay outside the gene matches. Germline V CDR1 and CDR2: MNHNS, SASEGT.

The rearrangement uses TRBV9 and TRBJ2-4, with D possibly matching TRBD1 (7 bases). This CDR3 is built from 13 residues. Germline V gene data show CDR1 as SGDLS and CDR2 as YYNGEE. Trimming shortened V by 3 bases and J by 6 bases, and 10 bases separated the two germline ends. As DNA, the CDR3 is TGTGCCAGCAGCGGGGGGGACAGAAACATTCAGTACTTC. This translates into CASSGGDRNIQYF.

The V call is TRBV7-9, the J call TRBJ2-7, with 9 nucleotides matching TRBD1. V lost 4 bases and J lost 3; bases outside the gene matches: 7. Per the germline V gene, CDR1 is SEHNR and CDR2 is FQNEAQ (reference sequence). CDR3 length: 15 residues. The CDR3 DNA reads as TGTGCCAGCAGCTCAAACAGGGGGCGAGGCTACGAGCAGTACTTC. Its protein product is CASSSNRGRGYEQYF.

The J gene is TRBJ2-5, the V gene TRBV5-1; no reliable D call. CDR1 is SGHRS and CDR2 is YFSETQ in the germline V gene. V dropped 4 bases and J dropped 9 bases, with 13 bases sitting between them. CDR3 length: 12 residues. The CDR3 DNA reads TGCGCCAGCAGCCACGGGTCGGCGGCCCAGTACTTC. Its protein product is CASSHGSAAQYF.

The chain links TRBV30 to TRBJ1-2, with D unclear. CDR3 length: 11 amino acids. V lost 0 bases to trimming and J lost 8 bases, with 7 bases between them. The germline V gene has CDR1 GTSNPN and CDR2 SVGIG (reference sequence). The CDR3 loop reads CAWSVQKGYTF. The CDR3 DNA reads TGTGCCTGGAGTGTACAGAAGGGCTACACCTTC.

The V and J genes are TRBV2 and TRBJ1-5; TRBD1 agrees at 12 bases. With 6 bases clipped from V and 7 bases from J, the junction kept 10 bases outside the gene matches. The CDR3 totals 16 residues. Germline-derived CDR1 and CDR2 are SNHLY and FYNNEI. CDR3 region: CASSDGTGGAGQPQHF. The DNA for the CDR3 is TGTGCCAGCAGCGACGGGACAGGGGGCGCAGGACAGCCCCAGCATTTT. The full variable domain, in which reference TRBV2 and TRBJ1-5 provide the parts outside the CDR3, is EPEVTQTPSHQVTQMGQEVILRCVPISNHLYFYWYRQILGQKVEFLVSFYNNEISEKSEIFDDQFSVERPDGSNFTLKIRSTKLEDSAMYFCASSDGTGGAGQPQHFGDGTRLSIL.

The V and J genes are TRBV14 and TRBJ2-7; TRBD2 matches at 8 bases. J gave up 2 bases and V 4 bases, and 10 bases lay outside the gene matches. Germline V gene lookup returns CDR1 SGHDN and CDR2 FVKESK. This CDR3 spans 16 amino acids. DNA of the CDR3: TGTGCCAGCAGCCGGGGACTAGAAAAGATTACCTACGAGCAGTACTTC. Protein product: CASSRGLEKITYEQYF.

The rearrangement joins TRBV4-1 to TRBJ2-6, with D perhaps matching TRBD2 (6 bases). There are 18 residues in the CDR3. CDR1 and CDR2 from the germline V gene are MGHRA and YSYEKL. Deletions cut 0 bases from V and 0 bases from J, with 12 bases between. The CDR3 nucleotides are TGCGCCAGCAGCCAAGATGGAGGGGCCAGCTCTGGGGCCAACGTCCTGACTTTC. Translating gives CASSQDGGASSGANVLTF.

The chain has TRBV28 and TRBJ2-2, with 8 bases matching TRBD1. Germline V gene lookup returns CDR1 MDHEN and CDR2 SYDVKM. This CDR3 contains 15 residues. Trimming took 5 bases from V and 6 from J; bases not matched to a gene: 8. The CDR3 protein is CASSKDRVVSGELFF. The CDR3 bases are TGTGCCAGCAGTAAGGACAGGGTGGTTTCCGGGGAGCTGTTTTTT.

The chain is built from TRBV19 and TRBJ2-2; 9 bases are shared with TRBD1. There are 15 residues in the CDR3. Germline V gene lookup returns CDR1 LNHDA and CDR2 SQIVND (reference sequence). V was clipped by 4 bases and J by 2 bases; unmatched bases: 2. The DNA of the CDR3 is TGTGCCAGTAGTAGGGGACAGGGTAACACCGGGGAGCTGTTTTTT. It codes for CASSRGQGNTGELFF.

The rearrangement joins TRBV11-2 to TRBJ2-1, with TRBD2 as a possible D gene (5 bases). The CDR3 extends over 14 amino acids. With 3 bases removed from V and 1 base from J, the gap between germline ends came to 7 bases. From germline, CDR1 is SGHAT and CDR2 FQNNGV. Written as DNA, the CDR3 is TGTGCCAGCAGCTTGGGGAGTTCCTACAATGAGCAGTTCTTC. Amino acids: CASSLGSSYNEQFF.

The V gene is TRBV6-1, the J gene TRBJ1-2, with TRBD1 identical over 8 bases. The germline CDR1 and CDR2 sequences are MNHNS and SASEGT. This CDR3 is 13 amino acids long. V trimming: 4 bases; J trimming: 2 bases; junction bases outside the gene matches: 0. The CDR3: CASSGTGNYGYTF. DNA for the CDR3: TGTGCCAGCAGTGGGACAGGGAACTATGGCTACACCTTC.

This clone appeared a few times. CDR3 in DNA: TGCGCCAGCAGCTACGTCCGACAGGGGGAGACACCCCTCCACTTT. Protein sequence: CASSYVRQGETPLHF. The chain combines TRBV5-1 with TRBJ1-6, with 9 bases fitting TRBD1. The CDR3 totals 15 residues. The V gene end was trimmed by 3 bases and the J gene end by 11 bases; junction bases not matched to a gene: 9. The V gene's germline CDR1 is SGHRS and CDR2 YFSETQ.

The chain combines TRBV10-3 with TRBJ2-7, with 7 nucleotides matching TRBD1. Germline CDR1 ENHRY, CDR2 SYGVKD. This CDR3 has 15 amino acids. The V and J ends lost 7 bases and 2 bases, in that order; junction bases with no gene match: 11. The DNA of the CDR3 is TGTGCCATCAAGGAAAGTAGGACAGGTGCCTACGAGCAGTACTTC. Translation: CAIKESRTGAYEQYF.

The rearrangement links TRBV18 to TRBJ1-4; D is ambiguous. The germline gives CDR1 KGHSH, CDR2 LQKENI. V lost 3 bases and J lost 2, with 10 bases in between. This CDR3 is 15 amino acids long. This chain's CDR3 is CASSPSSRTNEKLFF. As DNA, the CDR3 is TGTGCCAGCTCACCTTCCTCCCGGACTAATGAAAAACTGTTTTTT.

V usage is TRBV5-1 and J usage is TRBJ1-6; D remains ambiguous. V was pared by 0 bases and J by 7 bases, with 11 bases between. The germline gives CDR1 SGHRS, CDR2 YFSETQ. The CDR3 contains 15 residues. CDR3 DNA: TGCGCCAGCAGCTTGGGCAGGCCGACAAATTCACCCCTCCACTTT. Amino acids: CASSLGRPTNSPLHF.

This clone was counted only a few times. This sequence joins TRBV7-9 and TRBJ2-7; 9 nucleotides line up with TRBD1. V dropped 4 bases and J dropped 5; count of bases not matched to a gene: 9. Germline V gene lookup returns CDR1 SEHNR and CDR2 FQNEAQ (reference sequence). The CDR3 is 15 residues long. The CDR3 loop is CASSSFRTGENEQYF. CDR3 nucleotides: TGTGCCAGCAGCTCCTTCAGGACAGGGGAGAACGAGCAGTACTTC.

This clone was seen a few times. This chain uses TRBV11-3 with TRBJ2-1, with D perhaps TRBD2 (6 bases). Trimming cost V 0 bases and J 4 bases, with 13 bases left between them. CDR3 length equals 16 residues. Germline V gene data show CDR1 as SGHNT and CDR2 as YENEEA. In nucleotides, the CDR3 is TGTGCCAGCAGCTTAGATTCGGGAGTGTATTACAATGAGCAGTTCTTC. Translating it yields CASSLDSGVYYNEQFF. The variable domain in full, with the rest retrieved from reference TRBV11-3 and TRBJ2-1, is EAGVVQSPRYKIIEKKQPVAFWCNPISGHNTLYWYLQNLGQGPELLIRYENEEAVDDSQLPKDRFSAERLKGVDSTLKIQPAELGDSAVYLCASSLDSGVYYNEQFFGPGTRLTVL.

The chain uses TRBV30 and TRBJ2-5, with 12 bases that match TRBD2. The V segment lost 3 bases and the J segment 1 base; nucleotides outside the gene matches: 3. The CDR3 totals 15 residues. CDR1 and CDR2 (germline): GTSNPN, SVGIG (reference sequence). The CDR3 region is CAWSGTSGPQETQYF. In nucleotides, the CDR3 is TGTGCCTGGAGCGGGACTAGCGGGCCCCAAGAGACCCAGTACTTC.

The chain carries TRBV5-5 and TRBJ2-2, with TRBD2 identical over 8 bases. The trim removed 4 bases at V and 6 bases at J, leaving 8 bases unmatched. This CDR3 region has 15 residues. Germline-derived CDR1 and CDR2 are SGHKS and YYEKEE (reference sequence). In DNA form, the CDR3 reads TGTGCCAGCAGCCGGGAGGGGAGTGCCCCCGGGGAGCTGTTTTTT. As protein: CASSREGSAPGELFF. Supplemented by reference TRBV5-5 and TRBJ2-2, the full variable domain reads DAGVTQSPTHLIKTRGQQVTLRCSPISGHKSVSWYQQVLGQGPQFIFQYYEKEERGRGNFPDRFSARQFPNYSSELNVNALLLGDSALYLCASSREGSAPGELFFGEGSRLTVL.